The following is a T cell receptor beta chain sequence with its context. Its specificity is unknown. Donors counted as nominally healthy when sampled, yet unrecorded immune exposures were likely. Trimming pared 5 bases from V and 4 bases from J, leaving 14 bases between. Germline CDR1 reads MNHEY; CDR2 reads SMNVEV (reference sequence). The CDR3 consists of 14 residues. This sample is drawn from a study of cytomegalovirus exposure and HLA in healthy donors. Study findings and constraints: An Asian-associated ancestry cluster reportedly showed fewer N-insertions than the approximately 660-donor mean in a later analysis. Presence/absence analyses treated sequencing depth as roughly uniform across donors. In most subjects, TCR beta sequences reportedly gave accurate predictions of HLA-A and HLA-B alleles.

Both 60 Vbeta primers and 13 Jbeta primers went into the PCR. The table came from immunoSEQ multiplex PCR; TCRdb's copy has only in-frame clones and leaves some out. In the table there are under 200,000 clones, 75% to 85% of which are singletons. This clonotype was sampled from a woman between 50 and 59 years old in good health and CMV-seronegative. The sequenced material came from PBMCs. The V call is TRBV27, the J call TRBJ1-2; D not resolved. CDR3 bases: TGTGCCAGCAGTCCCAAACCGGTTCTCTATGGCTACACCTTC. This gives the protein CASSPKPVLYGYTF.